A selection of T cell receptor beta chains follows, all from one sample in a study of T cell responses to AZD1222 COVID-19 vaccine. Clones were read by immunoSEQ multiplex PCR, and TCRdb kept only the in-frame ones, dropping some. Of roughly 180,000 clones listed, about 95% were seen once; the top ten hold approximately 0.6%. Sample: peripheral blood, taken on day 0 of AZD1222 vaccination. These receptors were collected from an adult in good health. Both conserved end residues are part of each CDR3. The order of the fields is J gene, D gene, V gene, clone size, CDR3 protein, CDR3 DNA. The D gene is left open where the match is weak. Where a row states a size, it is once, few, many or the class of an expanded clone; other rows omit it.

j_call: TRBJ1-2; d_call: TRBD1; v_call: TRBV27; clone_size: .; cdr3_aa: CASSLNRGTYGYTF; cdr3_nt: TGTGCCAGCAGTTTAAACAGGGGGACGTATGGCTACACCTTC
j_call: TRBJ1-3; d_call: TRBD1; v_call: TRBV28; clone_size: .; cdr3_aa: CARDRSGNTIYF; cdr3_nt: TGTGCCAGGGACAGGTCTGGAAACACCATATATTTT
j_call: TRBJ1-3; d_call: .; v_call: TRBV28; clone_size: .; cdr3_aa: CASSLPSGTGNTIYF; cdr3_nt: TGTGCCAGCAGTTTACCCTCGGGGACGGGAAACACCATATATTTT
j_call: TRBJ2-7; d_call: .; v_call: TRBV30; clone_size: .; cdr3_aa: CAWSGGLDYEQYF; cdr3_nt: TGTGCCTGGAGTGGTGGACTCGACTACGAGCAGTACTTC
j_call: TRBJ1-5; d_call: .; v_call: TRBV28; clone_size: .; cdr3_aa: CASKMRGSQPQHF; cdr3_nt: TGTGCCAGCAAAATGCGGGGGTCTCAGCCCCAGCATTTT
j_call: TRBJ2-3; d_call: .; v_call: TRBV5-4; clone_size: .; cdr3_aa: CASSLTGGPDTQYF; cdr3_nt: TGTGCCAGCAGCTTGACTGGGGGACCAGATACGCAGTATTTT
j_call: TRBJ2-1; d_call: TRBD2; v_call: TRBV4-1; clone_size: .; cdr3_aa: CASSQETSGFGNEQFF; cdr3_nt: TGCGCCAGCAGCCAGGAAACTAGCGGGTTCGGCAATGAGCAGTTCTTC
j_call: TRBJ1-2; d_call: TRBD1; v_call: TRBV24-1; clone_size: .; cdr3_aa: CATSDPRQGSNYGYTF; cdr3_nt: TGTGCCACCAGTGACCCGAGACAGGGTTCTAACTATGGCTACACCTTC
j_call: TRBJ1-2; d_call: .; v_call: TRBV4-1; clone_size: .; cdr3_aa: CASSQVDTVYGYTF; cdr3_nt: TGCGCCAGCAGCCAAGTCGATACAGTTTATGGCTACACCTTC
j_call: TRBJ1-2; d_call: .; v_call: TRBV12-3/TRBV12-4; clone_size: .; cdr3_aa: CASSPTLRYGYTF; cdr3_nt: TGTGCCAGCAGCCCTACCCTTCGATATGGCTACACCTTC
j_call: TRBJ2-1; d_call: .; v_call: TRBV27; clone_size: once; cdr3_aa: CASSLAASSYNEQFF; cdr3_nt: TGTGCCAGCAGTTTAGCGGCAAGCTCCTACAATGAGCAGTTCTTC
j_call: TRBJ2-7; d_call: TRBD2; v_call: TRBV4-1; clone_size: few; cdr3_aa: CASSQEPSGSYEQYF; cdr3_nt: TGCGCCAGCAGCCAAGAACCTAGCGGAAGCTACGAGCAGTACTTC
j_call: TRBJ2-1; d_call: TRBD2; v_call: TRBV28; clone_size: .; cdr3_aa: CASSFSTSGAYNEQFF; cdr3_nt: TGTGCCAGCAGTTTCTCTACTAGCGGGGCCTACAATGAGCAGTTCTTC
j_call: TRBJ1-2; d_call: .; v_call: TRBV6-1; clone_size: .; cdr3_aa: CASSEGPSYGYTF; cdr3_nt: TGTGCCAGCAGTGAAGGCCCAAGCTATGGCTACACCTTC
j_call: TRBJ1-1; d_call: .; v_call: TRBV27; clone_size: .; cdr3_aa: CASSRSQEVTRLMNTEAFF; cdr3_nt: TGTGCCAGCAGCCGCTCTCAGGAGGTTACTCGCCTGATGAACACTGAAGCTTTCTTT
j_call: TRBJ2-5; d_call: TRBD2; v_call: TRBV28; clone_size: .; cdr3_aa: CASSSGGAQETQYF; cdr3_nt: TGTGCCAGCAGCTCCGGGGGGGCTCAAGAGACCCAGTACTTC
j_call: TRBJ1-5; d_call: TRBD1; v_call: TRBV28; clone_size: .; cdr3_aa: CAMTQGANQPQHF; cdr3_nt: TGTGCCATGACGCAGGGGGCGAATCAGCCCCAGCATTTT
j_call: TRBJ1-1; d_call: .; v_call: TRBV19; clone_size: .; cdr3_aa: CASSIWGPNTEAFF; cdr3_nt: TGTGCCAGTAGTATATGGGGTCCAAACACTGAAGCTTTCTTT
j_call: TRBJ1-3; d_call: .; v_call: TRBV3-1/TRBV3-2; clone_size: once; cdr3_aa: CASSQRGNTIYF; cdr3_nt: TGTGCCAGCAGCCAGAGGGGAAACACCATATATTTT
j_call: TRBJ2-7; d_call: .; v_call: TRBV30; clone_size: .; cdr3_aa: CAWNQDSSYEQYF; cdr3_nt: TGTGCCTGGAATCAGGACAGCAGCTACGAGCAGTACTTC
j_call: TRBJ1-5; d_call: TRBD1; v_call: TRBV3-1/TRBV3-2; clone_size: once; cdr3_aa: CASSPGTASNQPQHF; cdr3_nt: TGTGCCAGCAGCCCCGGGACAGCCAGCAATCAGCCCCAGCATTTT
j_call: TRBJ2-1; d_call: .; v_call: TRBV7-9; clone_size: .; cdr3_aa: CASSSPLGEQFF; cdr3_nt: TGTGCCAGCAGCTCCCCCCTAGGTGAGCAGTTCTTC
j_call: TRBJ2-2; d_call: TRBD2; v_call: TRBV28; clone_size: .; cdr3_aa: CASGSLVAGVPTGELFF; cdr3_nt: TGTGCCAGCGGCTCCCTCGTAGCGGGAGTACCAACCGGGGAGCTGTTTTTT
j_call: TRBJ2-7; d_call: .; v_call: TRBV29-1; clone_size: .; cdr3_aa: CSARARGAYEQYF; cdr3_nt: TGCAGCGCTCGGGCCAGGGGGGCTTACGAGCAGTACTTC
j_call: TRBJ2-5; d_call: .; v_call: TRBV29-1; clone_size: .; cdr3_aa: CSARALGQETQYF; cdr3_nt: TGCAGCGCCCGGGCCCTAGGGCAAGAGACCCAGTACTTC
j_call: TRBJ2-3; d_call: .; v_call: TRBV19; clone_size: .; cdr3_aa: CASSIDGSTDTQYF; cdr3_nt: TGTGCCAGTAGTATAGACGGCAGCACAGATACGCAGTATTTT
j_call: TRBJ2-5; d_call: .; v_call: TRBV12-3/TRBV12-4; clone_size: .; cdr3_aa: CASSFRGEETQYF; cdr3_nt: TGTGCCAGCAGTTTCAGGGGCGAAGAGACCCAGTACTTC
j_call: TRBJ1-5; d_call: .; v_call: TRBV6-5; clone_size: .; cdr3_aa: CASTPGGNQPQHF; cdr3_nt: TGTGCCAGCACCCCAGGAGGGAATCAGCCCCAGCATTTT
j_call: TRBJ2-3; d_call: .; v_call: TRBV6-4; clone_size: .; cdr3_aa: CASSDLSTDTQYF; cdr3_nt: TGTGCCAGCAGTGACTTATCCACAGATACGCAGTATTTT
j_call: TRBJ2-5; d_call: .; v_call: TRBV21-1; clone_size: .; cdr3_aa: CASSKVGGETQYF; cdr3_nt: TGTGCCAGCAGCAAAGTTGGAGGGGAGACCCAGTACTTC
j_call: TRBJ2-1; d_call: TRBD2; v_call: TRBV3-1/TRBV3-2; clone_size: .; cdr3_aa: CASSVAGSSYNEQFF; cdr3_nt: TGTGCCAGCAGCGTAGCGGGCAGCTCCTACAATGAGCAGTTCTTC
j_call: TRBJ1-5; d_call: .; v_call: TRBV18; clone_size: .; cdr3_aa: CASSPGSGNQPQHF; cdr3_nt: TGTGCCAGCTCACCAGGGTCAGGAAATCAGCCCCAGCATTTT
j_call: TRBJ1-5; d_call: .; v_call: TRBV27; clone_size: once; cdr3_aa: CASSTQGGLNQPQHF; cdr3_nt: TGTGCCAGCAGTACACAGGGTGGACTCAATCAGCCCCAGCATTTT
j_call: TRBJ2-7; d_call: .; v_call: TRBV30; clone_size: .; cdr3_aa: CAWSPGSYEQYF; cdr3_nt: TGTGCCTGGAGTCCCGGGAGCTACGAGCAGTACTTC
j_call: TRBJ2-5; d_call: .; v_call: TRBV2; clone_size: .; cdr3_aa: CASQRGAGETQYF; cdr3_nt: TGTGCCAGCCAACGGGGGGCGGGCGAGACCCAGTACTTC
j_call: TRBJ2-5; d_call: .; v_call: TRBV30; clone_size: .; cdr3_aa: CAWTNSMGPQETQYF; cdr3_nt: TGTGCCTGGACCAACTCCATGGGGCCTCAAGAGACCCAGTACTTC
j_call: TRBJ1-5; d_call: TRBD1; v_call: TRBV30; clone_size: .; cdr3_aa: CAWTRQGNSNQPQHF; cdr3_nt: TGTGCCTGGACCCGACAGGGAAATAGCAATCAGCCCCAGCATTTT
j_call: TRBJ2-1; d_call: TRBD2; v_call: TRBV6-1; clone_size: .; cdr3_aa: CASSEEAGSYNEQFF; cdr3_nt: TGTGCCAGCAGTGAGGAAGCGGGATCCTACAATGAGCAGTTCTTC
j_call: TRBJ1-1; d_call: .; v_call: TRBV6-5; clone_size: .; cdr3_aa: CASSYLKGATEAFF; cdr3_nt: TGTGCCAGCAGTTATCTGAAGGGAGCCACTGAAGCTTTCTTT
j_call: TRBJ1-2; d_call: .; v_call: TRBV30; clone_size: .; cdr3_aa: CAWSGQGRGYTF; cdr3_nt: TGTGCCTGGAGTGGCCAGGGCAGGGGCTACACCTTC
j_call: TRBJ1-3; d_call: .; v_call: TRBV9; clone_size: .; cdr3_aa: CASSPRSVPTLANTIYF; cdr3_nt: TGTGCCAGCAGCCCGAGATCGGTCCCTACCTTAGCGAACACCATATATTTT